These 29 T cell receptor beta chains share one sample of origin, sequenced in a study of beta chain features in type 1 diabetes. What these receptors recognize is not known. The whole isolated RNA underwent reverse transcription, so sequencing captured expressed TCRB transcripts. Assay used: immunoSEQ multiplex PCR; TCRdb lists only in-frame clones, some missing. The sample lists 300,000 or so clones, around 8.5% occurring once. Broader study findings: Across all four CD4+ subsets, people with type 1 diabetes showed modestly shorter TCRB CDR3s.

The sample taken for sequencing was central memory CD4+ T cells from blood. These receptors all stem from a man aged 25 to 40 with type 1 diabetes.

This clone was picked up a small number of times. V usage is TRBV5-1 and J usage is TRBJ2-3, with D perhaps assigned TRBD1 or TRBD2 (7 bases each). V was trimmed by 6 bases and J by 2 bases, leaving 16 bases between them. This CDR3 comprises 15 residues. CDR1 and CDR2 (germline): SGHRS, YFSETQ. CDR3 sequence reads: CASTLTGRDTDTQYF. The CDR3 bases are TGCGCCAGCACCCTGACAGGGAGGGACACAGATACGCAGTATTTT. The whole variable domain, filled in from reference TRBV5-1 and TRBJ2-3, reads KAGVTQTPRYLIKTRGQQVTLSCSPISGHRSVSWYQQTPGQGLQFLFEYFSETQRNKGNFPGRFSGRQFSNSRSEMNVSTLELGDSALYLCASTLTGRDTDTQYFGPGTRLTVL.

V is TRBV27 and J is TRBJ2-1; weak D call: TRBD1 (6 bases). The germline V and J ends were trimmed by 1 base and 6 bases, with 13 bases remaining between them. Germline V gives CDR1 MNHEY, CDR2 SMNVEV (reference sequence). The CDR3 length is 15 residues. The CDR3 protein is CASSLYGDRSNEQFF. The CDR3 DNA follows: TGTGCCAGCAGTTTATACGGCGACAGGAGCAATGAGCAGTTCTTC.

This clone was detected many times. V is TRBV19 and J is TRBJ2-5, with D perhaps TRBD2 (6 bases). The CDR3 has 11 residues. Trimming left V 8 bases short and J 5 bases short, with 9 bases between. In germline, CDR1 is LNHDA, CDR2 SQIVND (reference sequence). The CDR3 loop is CASGAGETQYF. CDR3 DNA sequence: TGTGCCAGTGGCGCGGGGGAGACCCAGTACTTC.

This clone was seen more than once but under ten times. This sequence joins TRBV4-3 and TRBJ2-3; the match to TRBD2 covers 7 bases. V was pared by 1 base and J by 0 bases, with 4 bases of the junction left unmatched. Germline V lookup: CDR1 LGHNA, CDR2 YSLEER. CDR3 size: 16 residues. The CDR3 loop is CASSQGAGVSTDTQYF. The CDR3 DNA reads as TGCGCCAGCAGCCAAGGGGCGGGGGTTAGCACAGATACGCAGTATTTT.

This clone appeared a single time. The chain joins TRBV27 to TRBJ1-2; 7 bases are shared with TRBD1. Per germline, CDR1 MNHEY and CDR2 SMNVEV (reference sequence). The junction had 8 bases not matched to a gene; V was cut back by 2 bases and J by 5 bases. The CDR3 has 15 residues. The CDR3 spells CASSLTGAEVYGYTF. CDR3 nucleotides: TGTGCCAGCAGTTTAACAGGGGCAGAGGTATATGGCTACACCTTC.

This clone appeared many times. CDR3 bases: TGTGCCAGCAGCCCCCAGGGTGACTCTGGAAACACCATATATTTT. It encodes CASSPQGDSGNTIYF. The V and J genes are TRBV7-2 and TRBJ1-3; tentatively, D is TRBD1 (5 bases). In germline, CDR1 is SGHTA, CDR2 FQGNSA. V dropped 5 bases and J dropped 0 bases, with 11 bases sitting between them. The CDR3 has 15 amino acids.

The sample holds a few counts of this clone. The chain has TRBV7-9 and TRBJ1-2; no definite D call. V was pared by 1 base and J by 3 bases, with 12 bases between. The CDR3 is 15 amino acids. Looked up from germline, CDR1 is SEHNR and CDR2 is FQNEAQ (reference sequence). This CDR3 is CASSLGPYSDYGYTF. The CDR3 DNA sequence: TGTGCCAGCAGCTTAGGACCGTATTCGGACTATGGCTACACCTTC.

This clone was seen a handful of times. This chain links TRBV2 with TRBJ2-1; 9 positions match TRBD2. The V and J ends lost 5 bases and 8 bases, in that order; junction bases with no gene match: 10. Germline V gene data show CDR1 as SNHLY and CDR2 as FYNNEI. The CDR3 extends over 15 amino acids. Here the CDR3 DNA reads TGTGCCAGCAGTCCTTTAGCGGGGGCCGGGCATGAGCAGTTCTTC. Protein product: CASSPLAGAGHEQFF.

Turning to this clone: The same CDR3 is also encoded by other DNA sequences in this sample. The CDR3 spells CASGLLGETQYF. Written as DNA, the CDR3 is TGTGCTAGTGGTTTGTTGGGGGAGACCCAGTACTTC. The chain has TRBV12-5 and TRBJ2-5; no reliable D call. The CDR3 runs to 12 residues. Germline CDR1 and CDR2: LGHNT and FRNRAP. Trimming pared 2 bases from V and 5 bases from J, leaving 6 bases between.

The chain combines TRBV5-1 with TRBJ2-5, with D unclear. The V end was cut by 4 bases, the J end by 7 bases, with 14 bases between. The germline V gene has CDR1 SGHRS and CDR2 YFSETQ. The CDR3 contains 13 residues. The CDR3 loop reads CASSDSLSGTQYF. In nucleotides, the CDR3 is TGCGCCAGCAGCGATAGCCTGTCCGGGACCCAGTACTTC.

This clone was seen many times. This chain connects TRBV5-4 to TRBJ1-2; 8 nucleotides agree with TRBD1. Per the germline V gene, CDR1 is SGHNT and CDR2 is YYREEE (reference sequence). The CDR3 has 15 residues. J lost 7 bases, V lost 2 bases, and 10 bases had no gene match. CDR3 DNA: TGTGCCAGCAGCTTCGGTTACCAGGGGGCGGCTGGCTACACCTTC. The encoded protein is CASSFGYQGAAGYTF.

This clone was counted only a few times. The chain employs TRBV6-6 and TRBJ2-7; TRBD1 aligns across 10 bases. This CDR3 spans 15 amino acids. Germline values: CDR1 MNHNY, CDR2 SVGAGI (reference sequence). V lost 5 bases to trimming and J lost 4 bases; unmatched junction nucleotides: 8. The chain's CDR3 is CASSPLGQGKYEQYF. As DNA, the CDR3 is TGTGCCAGCAGTCCATTGGGACAGGGGAAGTACGAGCAGTACTTC.

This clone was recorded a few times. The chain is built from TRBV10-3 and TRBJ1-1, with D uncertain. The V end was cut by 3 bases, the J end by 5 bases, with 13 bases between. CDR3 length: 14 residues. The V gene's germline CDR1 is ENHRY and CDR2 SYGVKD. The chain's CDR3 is CAISDPTPGTEAFF. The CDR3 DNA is TGTGCCATCAGTGACCCCACCCCGGGGACTGAAGCTTTCTTT.

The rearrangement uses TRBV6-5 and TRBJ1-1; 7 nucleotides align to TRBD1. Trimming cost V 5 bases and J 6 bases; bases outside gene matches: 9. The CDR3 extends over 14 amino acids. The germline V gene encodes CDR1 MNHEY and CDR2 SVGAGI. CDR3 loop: CASSPRQGESEAFF. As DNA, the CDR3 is TGTGCCAGCAGTCCCAGACAGGGTGAGTCTGAAGCTTTCTTT.

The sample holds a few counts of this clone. The CDR3 region is CASSPWGSNSPLHF. The CDR3 nucleotides are TGTGCCAGCAGCCCTTGGGGGAGTAATTCACCCCTCCACTTT. V gene TRBV7-9 combines with J gene TRBJ1-6; D possibly corresponds to TRBD1 (5 bases). V was shortened by 5 bases and J by 6 bases, with 11 bases between the two germline ends. This CDR3 has 14 amino acids. CDR1 is SEHNR, CDR2 FQNEAQ, per germline (reference sequence).

The CDR3 protein is CASSLEGSPAETQYF. In DNA, the CDR3 is TGCGCCAGCAGCTTGGAGGGCAGTCCAGCGGAGACCCAGTACTTC. The chain couples TRBV5-1 to TRBJ2-5; no definite D call. Trimming stripped 0 bases from V and 5 bases from J, with 14 bases between. CDR3 length: 15 amino acids. Germline loops: CDR1 SGHRS, CDR2 YFSETQ.

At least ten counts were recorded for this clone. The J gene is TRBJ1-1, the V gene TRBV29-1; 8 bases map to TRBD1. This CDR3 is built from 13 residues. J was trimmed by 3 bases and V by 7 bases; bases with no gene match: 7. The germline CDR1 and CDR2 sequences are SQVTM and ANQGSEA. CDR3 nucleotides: TGCAGCGGCCGGCAGGGGGCATACACTGAAGCTTTCTTT. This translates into CSGRQGAYTEAFF.

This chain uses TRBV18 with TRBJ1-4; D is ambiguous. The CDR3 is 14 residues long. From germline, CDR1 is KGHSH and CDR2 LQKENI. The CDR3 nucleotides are TGTGCTACCCGATTTACCCGGCAGGATGAAAAACTGTTTTTT. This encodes CATRFTRQDEKLFF.

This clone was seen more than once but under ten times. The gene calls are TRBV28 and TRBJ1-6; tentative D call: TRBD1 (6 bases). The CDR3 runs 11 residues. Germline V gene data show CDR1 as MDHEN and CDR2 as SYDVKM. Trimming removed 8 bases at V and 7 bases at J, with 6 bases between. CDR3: CASGQNSPLHF. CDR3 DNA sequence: TGTGCCAGCGGACAGAATTCACCCCTCCACTTT.

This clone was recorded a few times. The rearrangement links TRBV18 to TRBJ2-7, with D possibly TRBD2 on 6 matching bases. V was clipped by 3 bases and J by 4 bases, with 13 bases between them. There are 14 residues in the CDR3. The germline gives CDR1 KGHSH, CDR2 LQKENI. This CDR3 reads CASSPRDGGYEQYF. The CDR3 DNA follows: TGTGCCAGCTCACCCCGGGACGGGGGATACGAGCAGTACTTC.

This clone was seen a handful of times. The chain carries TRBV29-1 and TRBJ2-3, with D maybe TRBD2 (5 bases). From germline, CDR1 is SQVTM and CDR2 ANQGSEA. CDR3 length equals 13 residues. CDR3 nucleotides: TGCAGTGGTACCGGGGTCTACACAGATACGCAGTATTTT. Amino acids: CSGTGVYTDTQYF.

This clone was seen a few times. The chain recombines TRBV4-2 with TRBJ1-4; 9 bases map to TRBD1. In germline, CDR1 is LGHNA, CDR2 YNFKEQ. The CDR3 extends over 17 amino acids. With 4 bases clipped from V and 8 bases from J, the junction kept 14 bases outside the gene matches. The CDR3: CASSPYPGRGTGEKLFF. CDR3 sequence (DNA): TGTGCCAGCAGCCCCTACCCGGGAAGGGGGACAGGGGAAAAACTGTTTTTT.

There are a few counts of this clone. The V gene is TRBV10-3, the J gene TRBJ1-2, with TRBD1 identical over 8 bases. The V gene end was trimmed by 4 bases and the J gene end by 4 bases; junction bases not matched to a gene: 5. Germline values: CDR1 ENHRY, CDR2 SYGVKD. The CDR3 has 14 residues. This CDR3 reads CAISAGQGPYGYTF. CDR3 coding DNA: TGTGCCATCAGTGCAGGACAGGGACCCTATGGCTACACCTTC.

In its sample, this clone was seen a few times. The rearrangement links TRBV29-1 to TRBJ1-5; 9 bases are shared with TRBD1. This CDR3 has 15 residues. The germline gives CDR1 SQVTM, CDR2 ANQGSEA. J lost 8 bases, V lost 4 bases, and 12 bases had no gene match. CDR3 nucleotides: TGCAGCGTTGCGCTACAGGGGGCGGGAGGAGAGCCCCAGCATTTT. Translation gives CSVALQGAGGEPQHF.

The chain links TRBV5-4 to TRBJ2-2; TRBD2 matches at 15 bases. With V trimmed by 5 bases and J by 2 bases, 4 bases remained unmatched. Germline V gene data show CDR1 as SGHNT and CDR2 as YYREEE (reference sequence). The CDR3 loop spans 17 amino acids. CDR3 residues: CASRAGLAGGNTGELFF. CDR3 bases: TGTGCCAGCAGAGCGGGACTAGCGGGGGGAAACACCGGGGAGCTGTTTTTT.

CDR3: CASSMLGGAPSYNEQFF. CDR3 bases: TGTGCCAGTAGTATGTTAGGCGGGGCCCCCTCCTACAATGAGCAGTTCTTC. The rearrangement joins TRBV19 to TRBJ2-1, with D perhaps matching TRBD2 (6 bases). This CDR3 spans 17 amino acids. V was shortened by 3 bases and J by 0 bases, with 15 bases between the two germline ends. Germline CDR1 LNHDA, CDR2 SQIVND (reference sequence).

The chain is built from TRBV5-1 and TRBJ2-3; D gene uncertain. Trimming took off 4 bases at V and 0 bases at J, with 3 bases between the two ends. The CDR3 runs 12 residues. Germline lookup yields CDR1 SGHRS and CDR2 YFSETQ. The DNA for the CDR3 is TGCGCCAGCAGCGGTAGCACAGATACGCAGTATTTT. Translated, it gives CASSGSTDTQYF.

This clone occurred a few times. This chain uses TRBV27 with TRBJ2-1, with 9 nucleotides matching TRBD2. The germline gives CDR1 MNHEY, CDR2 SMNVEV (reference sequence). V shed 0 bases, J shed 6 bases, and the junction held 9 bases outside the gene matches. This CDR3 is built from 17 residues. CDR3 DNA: TGTGCCAGCAGTTTATCGGGACTAGCTCCCTCCGGCAATGAGCAGTTCTTC. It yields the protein CASSLSGLAPSGNEQFF.

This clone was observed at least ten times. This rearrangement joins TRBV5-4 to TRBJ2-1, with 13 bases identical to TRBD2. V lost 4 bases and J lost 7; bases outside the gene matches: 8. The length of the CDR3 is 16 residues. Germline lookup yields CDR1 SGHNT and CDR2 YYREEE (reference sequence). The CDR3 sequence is CASSRSLAGGRNEQFF. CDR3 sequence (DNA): TGTGCCAGCAGCCGCTCACTAGCGGGGGGGAGGAATGAGCAGTTCTTC.